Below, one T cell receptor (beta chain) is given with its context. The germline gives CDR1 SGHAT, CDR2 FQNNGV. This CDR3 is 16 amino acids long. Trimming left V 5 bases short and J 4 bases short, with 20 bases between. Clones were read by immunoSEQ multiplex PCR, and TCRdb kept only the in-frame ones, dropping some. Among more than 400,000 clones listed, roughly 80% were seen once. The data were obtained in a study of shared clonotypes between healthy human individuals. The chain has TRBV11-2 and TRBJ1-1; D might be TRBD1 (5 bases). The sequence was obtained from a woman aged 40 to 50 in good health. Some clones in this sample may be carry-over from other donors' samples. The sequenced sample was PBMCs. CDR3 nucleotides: TGTGCCAGCAGCGCAATCCGGGGCATAACAAGCACTGAAGCTTTCTTT. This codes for CASSAIRGITSTEAFF.